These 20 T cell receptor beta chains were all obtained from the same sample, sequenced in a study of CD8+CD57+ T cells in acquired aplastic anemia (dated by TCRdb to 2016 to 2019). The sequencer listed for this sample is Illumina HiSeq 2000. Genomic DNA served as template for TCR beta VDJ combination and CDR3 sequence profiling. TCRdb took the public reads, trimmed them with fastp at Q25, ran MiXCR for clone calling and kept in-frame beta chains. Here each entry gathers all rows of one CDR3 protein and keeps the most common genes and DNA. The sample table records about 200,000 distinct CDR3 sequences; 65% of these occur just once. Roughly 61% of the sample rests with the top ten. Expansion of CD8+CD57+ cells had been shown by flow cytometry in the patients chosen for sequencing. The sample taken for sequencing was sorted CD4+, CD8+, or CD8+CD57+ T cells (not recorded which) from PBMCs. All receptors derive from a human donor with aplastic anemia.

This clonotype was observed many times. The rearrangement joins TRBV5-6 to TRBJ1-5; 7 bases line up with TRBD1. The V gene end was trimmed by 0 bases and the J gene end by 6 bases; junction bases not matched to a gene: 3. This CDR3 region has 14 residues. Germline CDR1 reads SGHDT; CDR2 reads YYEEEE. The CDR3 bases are TGTGCCAGCAGCTTGGGACAGGGCGGTCAGCCCCAGCATTTT. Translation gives CASSLGQGGQPQHF.

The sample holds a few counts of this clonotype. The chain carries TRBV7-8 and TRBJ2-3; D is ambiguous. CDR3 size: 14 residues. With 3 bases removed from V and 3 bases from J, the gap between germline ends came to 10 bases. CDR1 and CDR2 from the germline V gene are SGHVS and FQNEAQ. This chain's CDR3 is CASSLSASTDTQYF. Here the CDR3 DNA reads TGTGCCAGCAGCTTGAGTGCCTCGACAGATACGCAGTATTTT. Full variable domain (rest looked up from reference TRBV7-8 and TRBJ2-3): GAGVSQSPRYKVAKRGQDVALRCDPISGHVSLFWYQQALGQGPEFLTYFQNEAQLDKSGLPSDRFFAERPEGSVSTLKIQRTQQEDSAVYLCASSLSASTDTQYFGPGTRLTVL.

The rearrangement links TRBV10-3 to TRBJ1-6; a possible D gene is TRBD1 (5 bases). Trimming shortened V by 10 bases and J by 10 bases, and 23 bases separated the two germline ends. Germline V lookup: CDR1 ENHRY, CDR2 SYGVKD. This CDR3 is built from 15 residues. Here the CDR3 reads CASRRDGTHGSPLHF. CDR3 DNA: TGTGCCAGCAGACGCGACGGGACTCACGGGTCACCCCTCCACTTT.

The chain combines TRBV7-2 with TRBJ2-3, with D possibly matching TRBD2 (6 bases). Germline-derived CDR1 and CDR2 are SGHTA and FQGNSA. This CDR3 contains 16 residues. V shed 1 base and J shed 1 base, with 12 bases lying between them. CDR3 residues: CASSLDSSVGTDTQYF. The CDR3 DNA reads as TGTGCCAGCAGCTTAGATTCTAGCGTGGGCACAGATACGCAGTATTTT. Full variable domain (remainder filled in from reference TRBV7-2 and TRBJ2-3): GAGVSQSPSNKVTEKGKDVELRCDPISGHTALYWYRQSLGQGLEFLIYFQGNSAPDKSGLPSDRFSAERTGGSVSTLTIQRTQQEDSAVYLCASSLDSSVGTDTQYFGPGTRLTVL.

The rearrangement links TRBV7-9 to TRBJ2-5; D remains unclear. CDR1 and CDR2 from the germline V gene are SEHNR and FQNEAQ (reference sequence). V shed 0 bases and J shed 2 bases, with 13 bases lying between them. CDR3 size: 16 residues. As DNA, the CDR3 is TGTGCCAGCAGCTTAGCGTGGGCAGCCCTTCAAGAGACCCAGTACTTC. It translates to CASSLAWAALQETQYF. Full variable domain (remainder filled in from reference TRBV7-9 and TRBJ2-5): DTGVSQNPRHKITKRGQNVTFRCDPISEHNRLYWYRQTLGQGPEFLTYFQNEAQLEKSRLLSDRFSAERPKGSFSTLEIQRTEQGDSAMYLCASSLAWAALQETQYFGPGTRLLVL.

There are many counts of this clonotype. The CDR3 region is CASSLVQARRNTEAFF. The DNA for the CDR3 is TGTGCCAGCAGCTTAGTCCAGGCCCGGAGGAACACTGAAGCTTTCTTT. The chain links TRBV11-2 to TRBJ1-1; D remains ambiguous. The CDR3 is 16 amino acids. The germline gives CDR1 SGHAT, CDR2 FQNNGV. V lost 1 base to trimming and J lost 1 base, with 13 bases between them.

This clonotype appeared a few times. CDR3 residues: CASSLVPAGGLNEQFF. The DNA of the CDR3 is TGTGCCAGCAGCTTAGTCCCAGCGGGGGGGTTGAATGAGCAGTTCTTC. This chain connects TRBV7-8 to TRBJ2-1; TRBD2 matches 10 bases. Germline V gives CDR1 SGHVS, CDR2 FQNEAQ. The CDR3 contains 16 residues. V lost 1 base to trimming and J lost 7 bases; unmatched junction nucleotides: 7. Complete variable domain (other parts from reference TRBV7-8 and TRBJ2-1): GAGVSQSPRYKVAKRGQDVALRCDPISGHVSLFWYQQALGQGPEFLTYFQNEAQLDKSGLPSDRFFAERPEGSVSTLKIQRTQQEDSAVYLCASSLVPAGGLNEQFFGPGTRLTVL.

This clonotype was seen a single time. CDR3 sequence reads: CSAGGRSYNEQFF. The CDR3 DNA reads TGCAGTGCTGGCGGCCGATCCTACAATGAGCAGTTCTTC. The genes are TRBV20-1 and TRBJ2-1; no clear D gene. The ends were cut back, 5 bases at V and 1 base at J, with 9 bases in the middle. The CDR3 consists of 13 residues. Looked up from germline, CDR1 is DFQATT and CDR2 is SNEGSKA (reference sequence).

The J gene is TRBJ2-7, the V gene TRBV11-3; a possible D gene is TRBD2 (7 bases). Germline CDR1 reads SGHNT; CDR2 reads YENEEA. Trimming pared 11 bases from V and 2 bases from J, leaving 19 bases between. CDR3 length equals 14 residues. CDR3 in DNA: TGTGCCTGGAGTCCAGGGGAGGGGACCTACGAGCAGTACTTC. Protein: CAWSPGEGTYEQYF. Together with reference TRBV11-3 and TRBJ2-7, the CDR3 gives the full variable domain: EAGVVQSPRYKIIEKKQPVAFWCNPISGHNTLYWYLQNLGQGPELLIRYENEEAVDDSQLPKDRFSAERLKGVDSTLKIQPAELGDSAVYLCAWSPGEGTYEQYFGPGTRLTVT.

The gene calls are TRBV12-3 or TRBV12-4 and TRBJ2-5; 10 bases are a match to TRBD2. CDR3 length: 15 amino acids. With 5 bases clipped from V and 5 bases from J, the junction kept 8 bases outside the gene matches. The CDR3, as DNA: TGTGCCAGCAGTCCTAGCGGGGGTGCTTGGGAGACCCAGTACTTC. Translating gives CASSPSGGAWETQYF.

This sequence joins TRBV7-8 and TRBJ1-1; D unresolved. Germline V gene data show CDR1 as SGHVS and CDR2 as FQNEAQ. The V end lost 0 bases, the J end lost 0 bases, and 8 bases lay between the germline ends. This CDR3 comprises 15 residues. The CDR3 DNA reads TGTGCCAGCAGCTTAGCGAGCCAGATGAACACTGAAGCTTTCTTT. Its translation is CASSLASQMNTEAFF. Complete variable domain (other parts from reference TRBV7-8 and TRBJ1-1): GAGVSQSPRYKVAKRGQDVALRCDPISGHVSLFWYQQALGQGPEFLTYFQNEAQLDKSGLPSDRFFAERPEGSVSTLKIQRTQQEDSAVYLCASSLASQMNTEAFFGQGTRLTVV.

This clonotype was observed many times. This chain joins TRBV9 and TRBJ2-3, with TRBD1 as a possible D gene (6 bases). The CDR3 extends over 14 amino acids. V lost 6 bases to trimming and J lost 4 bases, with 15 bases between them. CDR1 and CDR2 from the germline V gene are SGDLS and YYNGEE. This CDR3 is CASTRGKVADTQYF. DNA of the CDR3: TGTGCCAGCACGAGGGGGAAGGTTGCAGATACGCAGTATTTT.

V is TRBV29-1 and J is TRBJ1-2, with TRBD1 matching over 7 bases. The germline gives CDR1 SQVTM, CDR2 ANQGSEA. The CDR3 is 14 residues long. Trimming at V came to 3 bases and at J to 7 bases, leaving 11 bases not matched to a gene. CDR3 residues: CSVDQGGGGGGYTF. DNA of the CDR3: TGCAGCGTTGACCAGGGTGGAGGGGGCGGTGGCTACACCTTC.

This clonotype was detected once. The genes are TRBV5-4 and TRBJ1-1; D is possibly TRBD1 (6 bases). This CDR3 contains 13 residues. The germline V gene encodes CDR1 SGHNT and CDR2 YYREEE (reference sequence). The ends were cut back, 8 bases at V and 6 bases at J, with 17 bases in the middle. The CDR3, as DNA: TGTGCCAGTCGCGAAGGGGGGGGATCTGAAGCTTTCTTT. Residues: CASREGGGSEAFF.

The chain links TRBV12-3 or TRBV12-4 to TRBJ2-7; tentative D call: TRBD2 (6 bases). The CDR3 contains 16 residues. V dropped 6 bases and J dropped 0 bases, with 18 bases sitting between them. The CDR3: CASSLSPGDSSYEQYF. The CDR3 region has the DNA TGTGCCAGCAGCCTGAGTCCCGGGGACTCCTCCTACGAGCAGTACTTC.

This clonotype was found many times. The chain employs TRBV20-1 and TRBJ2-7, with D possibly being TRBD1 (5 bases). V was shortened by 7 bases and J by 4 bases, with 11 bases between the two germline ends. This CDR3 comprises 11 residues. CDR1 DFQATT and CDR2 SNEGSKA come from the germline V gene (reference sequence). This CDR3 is CSVDPGYEQYF. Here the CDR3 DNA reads TGCAGTGTCGATCCAGGGTACGAGCAGTACTTC.

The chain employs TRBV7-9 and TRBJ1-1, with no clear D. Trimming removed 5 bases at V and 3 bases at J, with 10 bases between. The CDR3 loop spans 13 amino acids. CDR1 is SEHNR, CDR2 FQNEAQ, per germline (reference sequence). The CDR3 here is CASSPPGYTEAFF. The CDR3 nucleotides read TGTGCCAGCAGCCCCCCAGGCTACACTGAAGCTTTCTTT.

Here the CDR3 reads CASSLLDRAYNEQFF. For the CDR3, the DNA is TGTGCCAGCAGCTTACTGGACAGGGCCTACAATGAGCAGTTCTTC. The V gene is TRBV7-2, the J gene TRBJ2-1; 8 bases match TRBD1. This CDR3 contains 15 residues. Per germline, CDR1 SGHTA and CDR2 FQGNSA. V shed 2 bases and J 2 bases; nucleotides not matched to a gene: 2.

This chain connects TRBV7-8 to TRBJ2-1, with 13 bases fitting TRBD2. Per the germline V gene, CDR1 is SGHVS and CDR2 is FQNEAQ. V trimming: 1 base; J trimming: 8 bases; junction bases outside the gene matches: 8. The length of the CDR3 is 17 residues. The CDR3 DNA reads TGTGCCAGCAGCTTAGACTCACTAGCGGGGGGGCAGCATGAGCAGTTCTTC. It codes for CASSLDSLAGGQHEQFF.

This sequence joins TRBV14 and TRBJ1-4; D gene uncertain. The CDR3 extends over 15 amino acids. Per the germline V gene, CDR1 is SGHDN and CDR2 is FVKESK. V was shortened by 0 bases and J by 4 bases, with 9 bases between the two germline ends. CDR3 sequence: CASSQDSRYNEKLFF. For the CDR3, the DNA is TGTGCCAGCAGCCAAGATTCTCGGTATAATGAAAAACTGTTTTTT.